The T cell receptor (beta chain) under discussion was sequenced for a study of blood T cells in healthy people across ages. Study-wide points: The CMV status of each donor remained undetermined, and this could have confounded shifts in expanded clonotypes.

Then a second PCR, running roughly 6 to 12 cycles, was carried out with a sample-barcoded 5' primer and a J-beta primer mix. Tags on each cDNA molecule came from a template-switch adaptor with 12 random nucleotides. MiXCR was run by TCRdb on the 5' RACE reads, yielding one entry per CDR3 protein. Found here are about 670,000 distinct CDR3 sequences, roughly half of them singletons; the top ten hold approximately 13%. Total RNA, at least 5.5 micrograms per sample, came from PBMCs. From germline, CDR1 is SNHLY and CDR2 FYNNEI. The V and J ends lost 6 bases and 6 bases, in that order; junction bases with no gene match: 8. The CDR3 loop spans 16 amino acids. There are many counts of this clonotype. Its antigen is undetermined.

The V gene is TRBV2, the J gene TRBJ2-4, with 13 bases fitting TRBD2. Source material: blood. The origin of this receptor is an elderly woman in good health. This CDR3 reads CASSRTSGRFGNIQYF. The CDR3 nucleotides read TGTGCCAGCAGCCGGACTAGCGGGAGATTCGGAAACATTCAGTACTTC.